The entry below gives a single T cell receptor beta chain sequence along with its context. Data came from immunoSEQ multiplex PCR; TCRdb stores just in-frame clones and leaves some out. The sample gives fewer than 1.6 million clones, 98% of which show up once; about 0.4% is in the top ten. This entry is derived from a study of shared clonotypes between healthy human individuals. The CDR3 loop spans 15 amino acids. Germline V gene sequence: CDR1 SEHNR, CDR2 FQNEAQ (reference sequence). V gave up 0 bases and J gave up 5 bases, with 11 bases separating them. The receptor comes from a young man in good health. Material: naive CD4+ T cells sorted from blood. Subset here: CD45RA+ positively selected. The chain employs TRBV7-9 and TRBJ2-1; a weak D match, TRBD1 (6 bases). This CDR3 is CASSLAGGGNNEQFF. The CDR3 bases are TGTGCCAGCAGCTTAGCAGGGGGTGGGAACAATGAGCAGTTCTTC.